This T cell receptor beta chain comes out of a study of blood T cell repertoires in COVID-19. TCRdb's table, derived via immunoSEQ multiplex PCR, lists solely in-frame clones and lacks some. This table holds about 200,000 clones, 88% found once. The CDR3 extends over 13 amino acids. The germline gives CDR1 ENHRY, CDR2 SYGVKD. The V end was cut by 10 bases, the J end by 0 bases, with 10 bases between. This TCR came from a man aged 18 to 30 with active or convalescent COVID-19. The sample taken for sequencing was peripheral blood. The rearrangement links TRBV10-3 to TRBJ1-3; D call uncertain. Here the CDR3 DNA reads TGTGCCACCGGAGACTTCTCTGGAAACACCATATATTTT. It yields the protein CATGDFSGNTIYF.